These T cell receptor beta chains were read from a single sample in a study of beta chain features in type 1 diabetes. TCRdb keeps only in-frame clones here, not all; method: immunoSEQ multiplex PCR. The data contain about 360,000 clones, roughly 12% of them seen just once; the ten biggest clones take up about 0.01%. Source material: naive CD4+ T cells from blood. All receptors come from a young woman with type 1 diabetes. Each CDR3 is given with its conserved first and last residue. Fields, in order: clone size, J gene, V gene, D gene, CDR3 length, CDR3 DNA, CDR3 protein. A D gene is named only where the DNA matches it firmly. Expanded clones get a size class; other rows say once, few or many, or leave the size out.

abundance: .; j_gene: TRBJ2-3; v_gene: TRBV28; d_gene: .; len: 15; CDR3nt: TGTGCCAGCATCGCCTTTGGGCAGGACACAGATACGCAGTATTTT; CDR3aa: CASIAFGQDTDTQYF
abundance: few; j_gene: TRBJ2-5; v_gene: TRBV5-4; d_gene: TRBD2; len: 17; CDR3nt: TGTGCCAGCAGCCCCGGGGGGAGCGGGAGATCCCAAGAGACCCAGTACTTC; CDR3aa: CASSPGGSGRSQETQYF
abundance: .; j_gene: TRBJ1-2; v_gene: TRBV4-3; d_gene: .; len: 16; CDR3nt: TGCGCCAGCAGCCAAGAATTGTCGATACAGAACTATGGCTACACCTTC; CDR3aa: CASSQELSIQNYGYTF
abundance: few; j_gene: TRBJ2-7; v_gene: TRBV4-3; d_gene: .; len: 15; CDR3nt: TGCGCCAGCAGCCCCGGTCAGGGAGGTTCTCACGAGCAGTACTTC; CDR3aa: CASSPGQGGSHEQYF
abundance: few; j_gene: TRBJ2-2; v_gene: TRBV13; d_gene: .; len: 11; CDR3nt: TGTGCCAGCAGCTTATCTGGGGAGCTGTTTTTT; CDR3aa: CASSLSGELFF
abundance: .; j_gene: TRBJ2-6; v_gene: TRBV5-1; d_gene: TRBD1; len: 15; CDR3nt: TGCGCCAGCAGCGTAGACAGGGCTGGGGCCAACGTCCTGACTTTC; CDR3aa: CASSVDRAGANVLTF
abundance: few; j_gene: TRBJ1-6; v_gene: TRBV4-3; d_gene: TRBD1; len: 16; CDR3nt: TGCGCCAGCAGCCTGTTTACCGGGACAGGGGATTCACCCCTCCACTTT; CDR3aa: CASSLFTGTGDSPLHF
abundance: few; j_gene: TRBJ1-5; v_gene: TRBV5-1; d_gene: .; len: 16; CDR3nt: TGCGCCAGCAGCTTGGGTGGGGCTTATAGCAATCAGCCCCAGCATTTT; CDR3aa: CASSLGGAYSNQPQHF
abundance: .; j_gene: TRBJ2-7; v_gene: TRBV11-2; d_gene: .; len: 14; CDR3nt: TGTGCCAGCAGCTTCAGTCCGCAACCCTACGAGCAGTACTTC; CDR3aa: CASSFSPQPYEQYF
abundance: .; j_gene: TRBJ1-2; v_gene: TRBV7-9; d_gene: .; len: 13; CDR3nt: TGTGCCAGCAGCTTATCAGGTTCTGGAGGCTACACCTTC; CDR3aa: CASSLSGSGGYTF
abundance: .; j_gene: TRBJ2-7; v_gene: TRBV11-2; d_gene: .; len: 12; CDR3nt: TGTGCCAGCAGCTTCAGCCCGGGCGAGCAGTACTTC; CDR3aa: CASSFSPGEQYF
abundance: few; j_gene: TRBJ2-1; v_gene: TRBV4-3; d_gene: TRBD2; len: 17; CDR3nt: TGCGCCAGCAGCCAAGATACCCTAGCGGGGGGGTACAATGAGCAGTTCTTC; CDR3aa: CASSQDTLAGGYNEQFF
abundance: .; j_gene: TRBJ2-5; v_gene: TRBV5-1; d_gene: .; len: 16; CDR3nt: TGCGCCAGCAGCTTGGTAGCTGCGGGGCCACAAGAGACCCAGTACTTC; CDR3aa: CASSLVAAGPQETQYF
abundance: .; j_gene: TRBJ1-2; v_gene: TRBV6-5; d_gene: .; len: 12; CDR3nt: TGTGCCAGCAGACGGGACAAGACAGGCTACACCTTC; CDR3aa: CASRRDKTGYTF